This T cell receptor beta chain is from a study of identical twins. The junction had 6 bases not matched to a gene; V was cut back by 4 bases and J by 6 bases. The germline CDR1 and CDR2 sequences are SGHRS and YFSETQ. The CDR3 is 15 residues long. Study-wide results and limits: Instead of following the same donors, the conclusions were based on cross-sectional statistical analysis. One should note that invariant MAIT and iNKT cells could partly confound zero-insertion analyses.

About this clonotype itself: As yet, its antigen is unknown.

TCRdb fed the 5' RACE reads into MiXCR, producing one record per CDR3 protein. The table records just under 550,000 distinct CDR3 sequences, approximately 14% of them present only once. These data also featured in a second study, about yellow fever vaccine responses in identical twins.

Input material: CD4+ T cells sorted from blood. The chain has TRBV5-1 and TRBJ2-2, with 10 bases fitting TRBD1. The sequence derives from a young woman in good health. CDR3 nucleotides: TGCGCCAGCAGCCTCGGGACAGGGGTGTCCGGGGAGCTGTTTTTT. Amino acid sequence: CASSLGTGVSGELFF. The full variable domain, with the rest looked up from reference TRBV5-1 and TRBJ2-2, is KAGVTQTPRYLIKTRGQQVTLSCSPISGHRSVSWYQQTPGQGLQFLFEYFSETQRNKGNFPGRFSGRQFSNSRSEMNVSTLELGDSALYLCASSLGTGVSGELFFGEGSRLTVL.